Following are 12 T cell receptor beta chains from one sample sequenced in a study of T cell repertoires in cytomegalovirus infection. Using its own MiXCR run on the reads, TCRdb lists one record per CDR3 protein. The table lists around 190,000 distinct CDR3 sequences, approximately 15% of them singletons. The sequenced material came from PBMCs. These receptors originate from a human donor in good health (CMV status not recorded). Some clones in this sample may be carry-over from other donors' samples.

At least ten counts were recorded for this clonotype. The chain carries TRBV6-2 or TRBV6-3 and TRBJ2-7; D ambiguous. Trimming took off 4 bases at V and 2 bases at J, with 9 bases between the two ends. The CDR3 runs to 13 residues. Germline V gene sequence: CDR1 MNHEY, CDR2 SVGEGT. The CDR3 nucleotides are TGTGCCAGCAGTTTTATCATCACCTACGAGCAGTACTTC. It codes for CASSFIITYEQYF.

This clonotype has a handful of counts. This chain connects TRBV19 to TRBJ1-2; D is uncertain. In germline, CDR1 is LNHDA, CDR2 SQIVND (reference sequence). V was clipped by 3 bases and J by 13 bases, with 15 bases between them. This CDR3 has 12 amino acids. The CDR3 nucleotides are TGTGCCAGTAGTATGGAAACCGTCTGGTTCACCTTC. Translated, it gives CASSMETVWFTF.

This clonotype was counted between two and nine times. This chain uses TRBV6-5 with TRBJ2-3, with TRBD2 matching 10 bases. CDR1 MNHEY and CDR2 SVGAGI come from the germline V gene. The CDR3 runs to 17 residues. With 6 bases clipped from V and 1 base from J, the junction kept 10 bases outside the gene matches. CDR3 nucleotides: TGTGCCAGCAGCCAAAGCGGGAGGGCCTTGGGCACAGATACGCAGTATTTT. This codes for CASSQSGRALGTDTQYF.

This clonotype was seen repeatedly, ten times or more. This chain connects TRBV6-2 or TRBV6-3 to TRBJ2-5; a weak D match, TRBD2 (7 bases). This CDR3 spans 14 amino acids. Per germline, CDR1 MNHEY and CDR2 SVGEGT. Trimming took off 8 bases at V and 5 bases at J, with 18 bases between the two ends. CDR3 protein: CASQPLGGPETQYF. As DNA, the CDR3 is TGTGCCAGCCAACCCCTGGGGGGGCCCGAGACCCAGTACTTC.

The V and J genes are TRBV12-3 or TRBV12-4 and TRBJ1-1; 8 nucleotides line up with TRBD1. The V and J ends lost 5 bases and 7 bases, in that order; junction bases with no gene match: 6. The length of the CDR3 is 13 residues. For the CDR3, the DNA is TGTGCCAGCAGTCCAGGGGGCTGGGGTGAAGCTTTCTTT. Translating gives CASSPGGWGEAFF.

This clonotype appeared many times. The DNA for the CDR3 is TGTGCCAGCAGTTTAAGCTATGGCTACACCTTC. Translation: CASSLSYGYTF. The rearrangement uses TRBV12-3 or TRBV12-4 and TRBJ1-2; unclear D gene. Between the trimmed V and J ends, which lost 2 bases and 4 bases, there was a span of 2 bases. The CDR3 has 11 residues.

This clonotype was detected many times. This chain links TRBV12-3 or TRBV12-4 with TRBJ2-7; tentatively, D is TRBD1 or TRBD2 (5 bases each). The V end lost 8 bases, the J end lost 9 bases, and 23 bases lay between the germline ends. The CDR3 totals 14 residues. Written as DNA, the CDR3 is TGTGCCAGCTCCTCTGGACGGGGCACCGGCGGGCAGTACTTC. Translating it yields CASSSGRGTGGQYF.

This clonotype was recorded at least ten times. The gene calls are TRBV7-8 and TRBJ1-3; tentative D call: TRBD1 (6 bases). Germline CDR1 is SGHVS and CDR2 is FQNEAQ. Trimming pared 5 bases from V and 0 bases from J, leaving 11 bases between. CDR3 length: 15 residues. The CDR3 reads CASSRDRSSGNTIYF. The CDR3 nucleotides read TGTGCCAGCAGCCGTGACAGGAGCTCTGGAAACACCATATATTTT.

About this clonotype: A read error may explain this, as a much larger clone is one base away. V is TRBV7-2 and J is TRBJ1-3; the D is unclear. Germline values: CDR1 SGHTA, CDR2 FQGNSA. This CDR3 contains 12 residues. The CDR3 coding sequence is TGTACCAGCAGCTTAGCGCCGTGGTATCTTTCTTTT. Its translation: CTSSLAPWYLSF. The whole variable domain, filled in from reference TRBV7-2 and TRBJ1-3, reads GAGVSQSPSNKVTEKGKDVELRCDPISGHTALYWYRQSLGQGLEFLIYFQGNSAPDKSGLPSDRFSAERTGGSVSTLTIQRTQQEDSAVYLCTSSLAPWYLSFGEGSWLTVV.

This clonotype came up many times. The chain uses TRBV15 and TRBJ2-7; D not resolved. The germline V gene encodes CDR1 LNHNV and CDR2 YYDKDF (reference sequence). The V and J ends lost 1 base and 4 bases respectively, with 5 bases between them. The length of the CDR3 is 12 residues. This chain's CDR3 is CATSRARYEQYF. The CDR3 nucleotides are TGTGCCACCAGCAGAGCTAGGTACGAGCAGTACTTC.

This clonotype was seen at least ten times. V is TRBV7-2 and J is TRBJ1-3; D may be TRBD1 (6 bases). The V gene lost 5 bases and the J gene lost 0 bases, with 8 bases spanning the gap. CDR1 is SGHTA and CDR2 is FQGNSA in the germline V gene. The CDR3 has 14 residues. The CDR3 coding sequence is TGTGCCAGCAGCCAGACAGGCTCTGGAAACACCATATATTTT. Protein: CASSQTGSGNTIYF.

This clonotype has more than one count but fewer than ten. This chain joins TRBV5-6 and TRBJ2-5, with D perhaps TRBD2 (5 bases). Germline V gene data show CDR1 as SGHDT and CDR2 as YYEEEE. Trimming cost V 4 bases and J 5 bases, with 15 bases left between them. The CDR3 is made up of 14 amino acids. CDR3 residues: CASSLGLKWETQYF. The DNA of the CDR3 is TGTGCCAGCAGCCTCGGACTTAAGTGGGAGACCCAGTACTTC.